One sample yielded the 32 T cell receptor beta chains listed below, sequenced in a study of early T cells in non-severe SARS-CoV-2 infection. TCRdb reprocessed the 5' RACE reads via MiXCR and lists one record per CDR3 protein. The data hold around 33,000 distinct CDR3 sequences, with 4.7% observed a single time. The specimen sequenced was whole blood. The receptors shown here come from an adult who was a healthcare worker with PCR-confirmed SARS-CoV-2 infection or an uninfected control (not recorded which).

This chain connects TRBV2 to TRBJ1-1; TRBD1 is a possible D gene (6 bases). Per germline, CDR1 SNHLY and CDR2 FYNNEI. There are 14 residues in the CDR3. Trimming took 9 bases from V and 0 from J, leaving 14 bases between them. The CDR3 loop reads CASRRQAVNTEAFF. CDR3 DNA sequence: TGTGCCAGTAGACGACAGGCGGTGAACACTGAAGCTTTCTTT. Complete variable domain (other parts from reference TRBV2 and TRBJ1-1): EPEVTQTPSHQVTQMGQEVILRCVPISNHLYFYWYRQILGQKVEFLVSFYNNEISEKSEIFDDQFSVERPDGSNFTLKIRSTKLEDSAMYFCASRRQAVNTEAFFGQGTRLTVV.

There are many counts of this clonotype. The genes are TRBV21-1 and TRBJ2-1. TRBV21-1 is annotated as a pseudogene. This CDR3 has 20 amino acids. The CDR3 reads CASSKGVDIYRRSSYNEQFF. The DNA of the CDR3 is TGTGCCAGCAGCAAAGGGGTAGACATTTACCGCCGGAGCTCCTACAATGAGCAGTTCTTC.

The table lists this clonotype with many counts. The chain joins TRBV2 to TRBJ2-1, with D unclear. Germline assignment: CDR1 SNHLY and CDR2 FYNNEI. The V gene lost 2 bases and the J gene lost 5 bases, with 10 bases spanning the gap. This CDR3 comprises 14 residues. This CDR3 reads CASSENRADNEQFF. The CDR3 nucleotides read TGTGCCAGCAGTGAAAACAGAGCCGACAATGAGCAGTTCTTC.

This clonotype was counted at least ten times. This chain uses TRBV7-2 with TRBJ1-1, with 10 nucleotides matching TRBD1. There are 14 residues in the CDR3. The ends lost 5 bases at V and 5 bases at J; junction bases unmatched: 5. Germline V gene sequence: CDR1 SGHTA, CDR2 FQGNSA. The CDR3 bases are TGTGCCAGCAGCCTCCGGACAGGGGGGACTGAAGCTTTCTTT. Its protein product is CASSLRTGGTEAFF.

In this sample, this clonotype turned up a few times. V and J are TRBV2 and TRBJ2-1; 13 nucleotides align to TRBD2. V lost 4 bases and J lost 5; bases outside the gene matches: 2. The CDR3 is 15 residues long. CDR1 and CDR2 from the germline V gene are SNHLY and FYNNEI. The CDR3 sequence: CASSAGTSGNNEQFF. The CDR3 nucleotides are TGTGCCAGCAGTGCCGGGACTAGCGGGAACAATGAGCAGTTCTTC.

This clonotype was observed a few times. The chain couples TRBV20-1 to TRBJ2-7; D possibly uses TRBD1 or TRBD2 (5 bases each). The germline V gene encodes CDR1 DFQATT and CDR2 SNEGSKA (reference sequence). The CDR3 totals 13 residues. Between the trimmed V and J ends, which lost 6 bases and 4 bases, there was a span of 16 bases. The CDR3 sequence is CSALRDRPYEQYF. The CDR3 DNA reads TGCAGTGCCCTCCGGGACCGACCGTACGAGCAGTACTTC.

This clonotype came up many times. J is TRBJ2-3 and V is TRBV7-2; tentative D call: TRBD1 (6 bases). Trimming pared 5 bases from V and 4 bases from J, leaving 19 bases between. Per germline, CDR1 SGHTA and CDR2 FQGNSA. CDR3 length: 16 amino acids. This CDR3 is CASSRGGLVGADTQYF. The CDR3 DNA reads as TGTGCCAGCAGCCGAGGGGGTTTAGTGGGGGCAGATACGCAGTATTTT.

This clonotype appeared many times. The CDR3 sequence is CASSVVGGYTDTQYF. The CDR3 region has the DNA TGTGCCAGCAGCGTAGTTGGCGGGTACACAGATACGCAGTATTTT. This rearrangement joins TRBV9 to TRBJ2-3; TRBD2 might be the D (5 bases). Germline CDR1 reads SGDLS; CDR2 reads YYNGEE. V was clipped by 0 bases and J by 2 bases, with 10 bases between them. The CDR3 has 15 amino acids.

This clonotype was recorded many times. The J gene is TRBJ2-7, the V gene TRBV11-2; D unresolved. Trimming cost V 5 bases and J 1 base, with 15 bases left between them. Per germline, CDR1 SGHAT and CDR2 FQNNGV. The CDR3 spans 15 residues. The CDR3 reads CASSLRRIVSYEQYF. The CDR3 DNA follows: TGTGCCAGCAGCCTGCGACGGATTGTTTCCTACGAGCAGTACTTC.

This clonotype was picked up many times. The V call is TRBV20-1, the J call TRBJ2-7; 11 bases line up with TRBD2. With V trimmed by 2 bases and J by 1 base, 10 bases remained unmatched. The CDR3 contains 17 residues. The germline gives CDR1 DFQATT, CDR2 SNEGSKA (reference sequence). The CDR3 spells CSARKGGTSGDSYEQYF. As DNA, the CDR3 is TGCAGTGCTAGAAAAGGCGGGACTAGCGGTGATTCCTACGAGCAGTACTTC.

This clonotype came up many times. The chain joins TRBV12-3 or TRBV12-4 to TRBJ1-4; D unresolved. Trimming took off 0 bases at V and 8 bases at J, with 4 bases between the two ends. This CDR3 contains 12 residues. The CDR3 is CASSLAGEKLFF. The DNA of the CDR3 is TGTGCCAGCAGTTTAGCTGGCGAAAAACTGTTTTTT.

This clonotype has at least ten counts. The chain is built from TRBV28 and TRBJ2-7; 11 nucleotides match TRBD1. V shed 7 bases, J shed 3 bases, and the junction held 8 bases outside the gene matches. The CDR3 length is 15 residues. Germline V lookup: CDR1 MDHEN, CDR2 SYDVKM. The CDR3 DNA reads as TGTGCCAGCACCCCTGGGGGACAGGGGGTCTACGAGCAGTACTTC. It encodes CASTPGGQGVYEQYF.

This sequence joins TRBV18 and TRBJ2-3; no clear D gene. In germline, CDR1 is KGHSH, CDR2 LQKENI. V was clipped by 3 bases and J by 6 bases, with 4 bases between them. CDR3 length equals 11 residues. CDR3 protein: CASSPRDTQYF. The CDR3 region has the DNA TGTGCCAGCTCACCCAGGGATACGCAGTATTTT. Filled out from reference TRBV18 and TRBJ2-3, the complete variable domain reads NAGVMQNPRHLVRRRGQEARLRCSPMKGHSHVYWYRQLPEEGLKFMVYLQKENIIDESGMPKERFSAEFPKEGPSILRIQQVVRGDSAAYFCASSPRDTQYFGPGTRLTVL.

This clonotype was seen many times. This sequence joins TRBV7-2 and TRBJ1-2; D call uncertain. Trimming removed 3 bases at V and 2 bases at J, with 10 bases between. This CDR3 contains 14 residues. The germline V gene encodes CDR1 SGHTA and CDR2 FQGNSA. DNA for the CDR3: TGTGCCAGCAGCTTCGGCCAGGAGAACTATGGCTACACCTTC. Protein: CASSFGQENYGYTF. Complete variable domain (other parts from reference TRBV7-2 and TRBJ1-2): GAGVSQSPSNKVTEKGKDVELRCDPISGHTALYWYRQSLGQGLEFLIYFQGNSAPDKSGLPSDRFSAERTGGSVSTLTIQRTQQEDSAVYLCASSFGQENYGYTFGSGTRLTVV.

Ten or more counts support this clonotype. The chain employs TRBV20-1 and TRBJ2-2; 8 nucleotides match TRBD2. V shed 6 bases and J 4 bases; nucleotides not matched to a gene: 13. The CDR3 sequence is 16 residues long. Germline lookup yields CDR1 DFQATT and CDR2 SNEGSKA (reference sequence). The CDR3 reads CSANPLSGGITGELFF. For the CDR3, the DNA is TGCAGTGCAAATCCCCTTTCGGGGGGGATCACCGGGGAGCTGTTTTTT.

This clonotype was detected only once. This sequence may be a read error, since a much larger clone differs from it by one base. The chain combines TRBV12-3 or TRBV12-4 with TRBJ2-3, with 7 bases that match TRBD1. V lost 4 bases and J lost 5; bases outside the gene matches: 15. The CDR3 covers 17 residues. CDR3 DNA: TGTGCCAGCAGTTCCTCCCCCGACAGGGTATACATAGATACGCAGTATTTT. The encoded protein is CASSSSPDRVYIDTQYF.

This clonotype was detected only a few times. The J gene is TRBJ1-6, the V gene TRBV6-1, with D uncertain. V lost 1 base, J lost 0 bases, and 10 bases lay in between. Germline CDR1 is MNHNS and CDR2 is SASEGT. This CDR3 contains 17 residues. The CDR3 sequence is CASSEGHTSSYNSPLHF. Here the CDR3 DNA reads TGTGCCAGCAGTGAAGGACACACGAGCTCCTATAATTCACCCCTCCACTTT.

This clonotype has ten or more counts. V is TRBV6-1 and J is TRBJ2-3; D gene ambiguous. Germline V gene sequence: CDR1 MNHNS, CDR2 SASEGT. This CDR3 has 16 residues. V lost 0 bases, J lost 5 bases, and 15 bases lay in between. CDR3: CASSEAHVLGLDTQYF. In nucleotides, the CDR3 is TGTGCCAGCAGTGAAGCCCACGTACTTGGGCTAGATACGCAGTATTTT.

This clonotype was detected many times. The chain is built from TRBV21-1 and TRBJ1-1; the table assigns TRBD1, which was not confirmed against the DNA. TRBV21-1 is a documented pseudogene. CDR3 size: 15 residues. CDR3 protein: CASSSPPGLNTEAFF. CDR3 nucleotide sequence: TGTGCCAGCAGCAGCCCACCCGGGTTGAACACTGAAGCTTTCTTT.

On this clonotype: A much bigger clone sits one base away, suggesting this may be a read error. V and J are TRBV18 and TRBJ1-1, with D tentatively TRBD1 (5 bases). Germline CDR1 KGHSH, CDR2 LQKENI. This CDR3 region has 15 residues. CDR3 bases: TGTGCCAGCTCACCGGCGACAGCGATGAACACTAAAGCTTTCTTT. Protein sequence: CASSPATAMNTKAFF.

In its sample, this clonotype was seen a few times. The chain carries TRBV18 and TRBJ1-1, with no clear D. V was shortened by 2 bases and J by 7 bases, with 17 bases between the two germline ends. CDR3 length equals 15 residues. CDR1 KGHSH and CDR2 LQKENI come from the germline V gene. The CDR3 region has the DNA TGTGCCAGCTCACCAGTCAGCCCCCCTGGCGATGAAGCTTTCTTT. Protein sequence: CASSPVSPPGDEAFF.

Ten or more counts support this clonotype. This chain joins TRBV29-1 and TRBJ2-2; D not certain. CDR1 SQVTM and CDR2 ANQGSEA come from the germline V gene. The germline V and J ends were trimmed by 6 bases and 2 bases, with 7 bases remaining between them. CDR3 length: 12 residues. CDR3 loop: CSVIENTGELFF. The CDR3 DNA reads as TGCAGCGTCATAGAAAACACCGGGGAGCTGTTTTTT.

This clonotype was counted ten times or more. This chain uses TRBV20-1 with TRBJ2-1; maybe TRBD2 (6 bases). V was shortened by 6 bases and J by 7 bases, with 22 bases between the two germline ends. The CDR3 spans 15 residues. Germline assignment: CDR1 DFQATT and CDR2 SNEGSKA (reference sequence). Written as DNA, the CDR3 is TGCAGTGCCGCGGTAGGAGCGGGCCAAGGAAATGAGCAGTTCTTC. Its protein product is CSAAVGAGQGNEQFF.

This clonotype was seen at least ten times. The gene calls are TRBV11-2 and TRBJ2-2; D call uncertain. The CDR3 contains 13 residues. Germline loops: CDR1 SGHAT, CDR2 FQNNGV. The V gene lost 5 bases and the J gene lost 5 bases, with 9 bases spanning the gap. The CDR3 DNA follows: TGTGCCAGCAGCACACCTGGTACCGGGGAGCTGTTTTTT. Its translation is CASSTPGTGELFF.

Only a few counts were recorded for this clonotype. The gene calls are TRBV3-1 and TRBJ2-7; D is possibly TRBD2 (5 bases). Germline CDR1 reads LGHDT; CDR2 reads YNNKEL (reference sequence). The ends were cut back, 2 bases at V and 0 bases at J, with 8 bases in the middle. The CDR3 length is 14 residues. The CDR3 sequence is CASSQHGSSYEQYF. CDR3 sequence (DNA): TGTGCCAGCAGCCAACATGGGAGCTCCTACGAGCAGTACTTC.

This clonotype was seen many times. The chain employs TRBV6-5 and TRBJ2-2, with 9 bases matching TRBD2. The CDR3 contains 15 residues. Germline V gene lookup returns CDR1 MNHEY and CDR2 SVGAGI. The trim removed 2 bases at V and 5 bases at J, leaving 3 bases unmatched. CDR3 nucleotide sequence: TGTGCCAGCAGTTACGTGGCGGGGGGGACCGGGGAGCTGTTTTTT. As protein: CASSYVAGGTGELFF.

The genes are TRBV10-3 and TRBJ1-4, with D hard to call. Trimming removed 7 bases at V and 4 bases at J, with 10 bases between. The CDR3 is 13 amino acids. Germline V CDR1 and CDR2: ENHRY, SYGVKD. The DNA for the CDR3 is TGTGCCATCACGAGGGCCCTTAATGAAAAACTGTTTTTT. This translates into CAITRALNEKLFF.

There are a few counts of this clonotype. The chain recombines TRBV30 with TRBJ2-4, with D possibly matching TRBD2 (7 bases). Germline CDR1 is GTSNPN and CDR2 is SVGIG (reference sequence). Trimming took 3 bases from V and 2 from J, leaving 11 bases between them. The CDR3 covers 14 residues. In DNA form, the CDR3 reads TGTGCCTGGAGGCCCGGGGGGCCCAAAAACATTCAGTACTTC. Protein: CAWRPGGPKNIQYF.

This clonotype was seen at least ten times. This rearrangement joins TRBV11-2 to TRBJ2-5; no clear D gene. This CDR3 has 15 residues. CDR1 SGHAT and CDR2 FQNNGV come from the germline V gene. Trimming pared 0 bases from V and 1 base from J, leaving 9 bases between. CDR3 nucleotides: TGTGCCAGCAGCTTAGATACAAGGATCCAAGAGACCCAGTACTTC. Translating gives CASSLDTRIQETQYF.

This clonotype was counted many times. The rearrangement uses TRBV5-1 and TRBJ2-1, with 7 bases matching TRBD1. The CDR3 consists of 18 residues. Per the germline V gene, CDR1 is SGHRS and CDR2 is YFSETQ. J was trimmed by 8 bases and V by 0 bases; bases with no gene match: 17. CDR3 residues: CASSLANLGQMRVDEQFF. The CDR3 nucleotides read TGCGCCAGCAGCTTGGCTAATTTGGGACAGATGAGGGTTGATGAGCAGTTCTTC. Variable domain in full (rest from reference TRBV5-1 and TRBJ2-1): KAGVTQTPRYLIKTRGQQVTLSCSPISGHRSVSWYQQTPGQGLQFLFEYFSETQRNKGNFPGRFSGRQFSNSRSEMNVSTLELGDSALYLCASSLANLGQMRVDEQFFGPGTRLTVL.

The rearrangement links TRBV2 to TRBJ2-2; D perhaps matches TRBD2 (6 bases). The V end lost 6 bases, the J end lost 2 bases, and 13 bases lay between the germline ends. Germline loops: CDR1 SNHLY, CDR2 FYNNEI. This CDR3 has 15 amino acids. CDR3 bases: TGTGCCAGCAGGGGGGGAAAGGGAAACACCGGGGAGCTGTTTTTT. Amino acids: CASRGGKGNTGELFF. Supplemented by reference TRBV2 and TRBJ2-2, the full variable domain reads EPEVTQTPSHQVTQMGQEVILRCVPISNHLYFYWYRQILGQKVEFLVSFYNNEISEKSEIFDDQFSVERPDGSNFTLKIRSTKLEDSAMYFCASRGGKGNTGELFFGEGSRLTVL.

This clonotype came up many times. V and J are TRBV20-1 and TRBJ1-1; D call uncertain. Germline lookup yields CDR1 DFQATT and CDR2 SNEGSKA (reference sequence). The CDR3 spans 13 residues. V lost 0 bases to trimming and J lost 1 base, with 6 bases between them. The CDR3 here is CSARDWKNTEAFF. For the CDR3, the DNA is TGCAGTGCTAGAGACTGGAAGAACACTGAAGCTTTCTTT.